One sample yielded the 4 T cell receptor beta chains listed below, sequenced in a study of graft-versus-host responses after intestinal transplantation. These receptors have no identified antigens. The method was immunoSEQ multiplex PCR; TCRdb's version includes in-frame clones alone and lacks a portion of them. The sample contains about 93,000 clones, over 80% of which appear only once. Specimen: unstimulated CD8+ T cells sorted from spleen or lymph node cells, collected before intestinal transplant. These receptors were taken from a human donor who received an intestinal transplant.

This chain's CDR3 is CASSSPDFSRGPQETQYF. The DNA for the CDR3 is TGTGCCAGCAGCTCGCCCGATTTTTCGCGGGGGCCACAAGAGACCCAGTACTTC. The V call is TRBV7-2, the J call TRBJ2-5; possible D gene TRBD2, 7 bases. Looked up from germline, CDR1 is SGHTA and CDR2 is FQGNSA. This CDR3 has 18 residues. Trimming took 4 bases from V and 2 from J, leaving 23 bases between them.

As regards this clone: Other DNA sequences from this sample encode an identical CDR3 as well. This chain connects TRBV11-2 to TRBJ1-1; unclear D gene. This CDR3 is built from 11 residues. V lost 8 bases, J lost 4 bases, and 8 bases lay in between. CDR1 and CDR2 (germline): SGHAT, FQNNGV. CDR3 sequence reads: CASSEGTEAFF. The CDR3 DNA reads as TGTGCCAGCTCCGAGGGCACTGAAGCTTTCTTT.

The genes are TRBV27 and TRBJ1-2, with 9 positions matching TRBD1. The trim removed 6 bases at V and 8 bases at J, leaving 13 bases unmatched. The CDR3 spans 15 residues. Germline CDR1 and CDR2: MNHEY and SMNVEV (reference sequence). CDR3 protein: CASSNTGTGYDGYTF. The CDR3 nucleotides are TGTGCCAGCAGCAATACCGGGACAGGGTACGACGGCTACACCTTC.

The chain uses TRBV11-2 and TRBJ2-5, with TRBD1 identical over 10 bases. Per the germline V gene, CDR1 is SGHAT and CDR2 is FQNNGV. The CDR3 contains 16 residues. Unmatched junction bases numbered 6, after V lost 1 base and J lost 4 bases. The CDR3, as DNA: TGTGCCAGCAGCTTAGCCCCGGGACAGGGGTTAGAGACCCAGTACTTC. Translation gives CASSLAPGQGLETQYF.